The 30 T cell receptor beta chains below all came from one sample that was sequenced in a study of cytomegalovirus exposure and HLA in healthy donors. 60 Vbeta and 13 Jbeta primers were used in PCR. The repertoire was sequenced with immunoSEQ multiplex PCR; TCRdb's copy has only in-frame clones and lacks some. The sample has 100,000 to 150,000 clones; about 81% are singletons. The specimen was PBMCs. These TCRs come from a woman aged 40 to 50 in good health and CMV-seropositive.

The chain carries TRBV7-9 and TRBJ2-7; 9 positions agree with TRBD1. The CDR3 consists of 15 residues. The trim removed 6 bases at V and 4 bases at J, leaving 10 bases unmatched. CDR1 is SEHNR, CDR2 FQNEAQ, per germline (reference sequence). CDR3: CASRSTGGYYYEQYF. DNA for the CDR3: TGTGCCAGCAGGTCTACAGGGGGCTATTATTACGAGCAGTACTTC.

The genes are TRBV9 and TRBJ1-2, with a weak D call TRBD1 (5 bases). CDR1 is SGDLS, CDR2 YYNGEE, per germline. The V end lost 4 bases, the J end lost 7 bases, and 11 bases lay between the germline ends. This CDR3 is built from 12 residues. The DNA of the CDR3 is TGTGCCAGCAGCACGGGGGGGTTTGGCTACACCTTC. Translated: CASSTGGFGYTF.

This rearrangement joins TRBV19 to TRBJ1-3, with D hard to call. V lost 7 bases, J lost 3 bases, and 7 bases lay in between. CDR1 LNHDA and CDR2 SQIVND come from the germline V gene (reference sequence). CDR3 length: 12 residues. The CDR3 sequence is CASTAYGNTIYF. DNA of the CDR3: TGTGCCAGTACAGCGTATGGAAACACCATATATTTT.

The rearrangement links TRBV19 to TRBJ2-7, with TRBD1 matching over 8 bases. This CDR3 has 14 residues. With V trimmed by 5 bases and J by 5 bases, 8 bases remained unmatched. CDR1 and CDR2 (germline): LNHDA, SQIVND (reference sequence). CDR3 bases: TGTGCCAGTAGTGGGACGGGACAGGTCAACGAGCAGTACTTC. Translation: CASSGTGQVNEQYF.

This clone was seen a few times. The chain carries TRBV6-5 and TRBJ2-2; weak D call: TRBD1 (6 bases). The CDR3 has 13 amino acids. Germline V gene sequence: CDR1 MNHEY, CDR2 SVGAGI. V shed 4 bases and J shed 7 bases, with 10 bases lying between them. For the CDR3, the DNA is TGTGCCAGCAGTTCACAGGGAATCGGGGAGCTGTTTTTT. This translates into CASSSQGIGELFF.

This clone was counted a single time. The chain couples TRBV9 to TRBJ2-5, with TRBD2 identical over 7 bases. Germline CDR1 reads SGDLS; CDR2 reads YYNGEE. J gave up 5 bases and V 1 base, and 5 bases lay outside the gene matches. This CDR3 is 14 amino acids long. The CDR3 reads CASSVFAGEETQYF. In nucleotides, the CDR3 is TGTGCCAGCAGCGTATTCGCGGGAGAGGAGACCCAGTACTTC.

V and J are TRBV7-9 and TRBJ2-1, with 7 bases fitting TRBD1. The CDR3 runs to 15 residues. Germline values: CDR1 SEHNR, CDR2 FQNEAQ (reference sequence). Trimming at V came to 1 base and at J to 3 bases, leaving 3 bases not matched to a gene. CDR3 in DNA: TGTGCCAGCAGCTTAGGACCAGGGGGCTACAATGAGCAGTTCTTC. It is translated as CASSLGPGGYNEQFF.

In this sample, this clone turned up once. This sequence joins TRBV30 and TRBJ2-4; possible D gene TRBD2, 5 bases. The CDR3 loop spans 18 amino acids. Looked up from germline, CDR1 is GTSNPN and CDR2 is SVGIG (reference sequence). The germline V and J ends were trimmed by 1 base and 0 bases, with 19 bases remaining between them. The CDR3 protein is CAWSDYPRGIKAKNIQYF. In DNA, the CDR3 is TGTGCCTGGAGTGACTACCCCCGGGGAATAAAAGCCAAAAACATTCAGTACTTC.

The CDR3 here is CASSGTPGLAGLETQYF. The CDR3 region has the DNA TGCGCCAGCAGCGGCACACCGGGACTAGCGGGGCTAGAGACCCAGTACTTC. The chain is built from TRBV5-1 and TRBJ2-5; 13 nucleotides line up with TRBD2. Germline-derived CDR1 and CDR2 are SGHRS and YFSETQ. The CDR3 extends over 17 amino acids. V shed 4 bases, J shed 4 bases, and the junction held 10 bases outside the gene matches.

The gene calls are TRBV9 and TRBJ1-1, with 7 bases matching TRBD1. The CDR3 totals 15 residues. With V trimmed by 1 base and J by 4 bases, 7 bases remained unmatched. Germline V lookup: CDR1 SGDLS, CDR2 YYNGEE. The CDR3 coding sequence is TGTGCCAGCAGCGTAAGTCCAGGGGGGATCACTGAAGCTTTCTTT. Protein sequence: CASSVSPGGITEAFF.

Concerning this clone: Other DNA sequences in this sample translate to the same CDR3. The gene calls are TRBV5-1 and TRBJ2-7, with TRBD2 matching over 7 bases. In germline, CDR1 is SGHRS, CDR2 YFSETQ. The CDR3 has 15 residues. With 0 bases clipped from V and 1 base from J, the junction kept 4 bases outside the gene matches. The CDR3: CASSLAGLSSYEQYF. CDR3 nucleotide sequence: TGCGCCAGCAGCTTGGCGGGACTATCGTCCTACGAGCAGTACTTC. Full variable domain (outside the CDR3, taken from reference TRBV5-1 and TRBJ2-7): KAGVTQTPRYLIKTRGQQVTLSCSPISGHRSVSWYQQTPGQGLQFLFEYFSETQRNKGNFPGRFSGRQFSNSRSEMNVSTLELGDSALYLCASSLAGLSSYEQYFGPGTRLTVT.

The chain links TRBV10-3 to TRBJ2-2, with 10 positions matching TRBD2. V dropped 1 base and J dropped 6; count of bases not matched to a gene: 5. The CDR3 runs 16 residues. Germline CDR1 and CDR2: ENHRY and SYGVKD. In DNA, the CDR3 is TGTGCCATCAGTGAGTTGGGGCTAGCGGGAGCCGGGGAGCTGTTTTTT. Encoded protein: CAISELGLAGAGELFF.

In this sample, this clone is medium-sized (0.01 to 0.1%). The chain has TRBV15 and TRBJ1-1; 7 nucleotides match TRBD1. V shed 3 bases and J 4 bases; nucleotides not matched to a gene: 2. The CDR3 loop spans 13 amino acids. CDR1 and CDR2 from the germline V gene are LNHNV and YYDKDF (reference sequence). This chain's CDR3 is CATSSTGATEAFF. Here the CDR3 DNA reads TGTGCCACCAGCAGCACAGGGGCCACTGAAGCTTTCTTT.

This chain links TRBV4-3 with TRBJ1-4; 9 bases line up with TRBD1. Germline V gene data show CDR1 as LGHNA and CDR2 as YSLEER. CDR3 length: 15 residues. Trimming at V came to 1 base and at J to 10 bases, leaving 7 bases not matched to a gene. The CDR3 protein is CASSQVSGTGIKLFF. The CDR3 DNA reads TGCGCCAGCAGCCAAGTGTCGGGGACAGGGATAAAACTGTTTTTT.

CDR3 coding DNA: TGTGCCAGCAGCGCCGGGAGGGGACCTTACGAGCAGTACTTC. It codes for CASSAGRGPYEQYF. The gene calls are TRBV6-6 and TRBJ2-5; TRBD2 matches 8 bases. The J call may be faulty, since TRBJ2-7 better matches the DNA end. The germline CDR1 and CDR2 sequences are MNHNY and SVGAGI (reference sequence). The CDR3 has 14 residues.

A word on this clone: At one end the junction does not follow the germline gene, possibly because of a read error. The chain is built from TRBV5-6 and TRBJ1-5, with TRBD1 matching 8 bases. Per the germline V gene, CDR1 is SGHDT and CDR2 is YYEEEE. This CDR3 contains 15 residues. CDR3: CASSLTPTGDQSQHF. CDR3 DNA: TGTGCCAGCAGCCTGACCCCGACAGGGGATCAGTCCCAGCATTTT.

The chain has TRBV14 and TRBJ1-6; 8 nucleotides align to TRBD1. The CDR3 contains 16 residues. Germline V lookup: CDR1 SGHDN, CDR2 FVKESK. After removal of 4 bases from V and 0 bases from J, the junction contained 2 bases not matched to a gene. The CDR3 reads CASSRDRSSYNSPLHF. CDR3 bases: TGTGCCAGCAGCCGGGACAGGAGCTCCTATAATTCACCCCTCCACTTT.

V and J are TRBV9 and TRBJ2-7; perhaps TRBD1 as D (6 bases). V lost 4 bases and J lost 5, with 16 bases in between. The CDR3 extends over 14 amino acids. CDR1 and CDR2 (germline): SGDLS, YYNGEE. The DNA for the CDR3 is TGTGCCAGCAGCCCCAAGGGGGAGCTCCACGAGCAGTACTTC. Protein product: CASSPKGELHEQYF.

This clone was picked up one time. This rearrangement joins TRBV9 to TRBJ1-2; D call uncertain. V lost 0 bases, J lost 1 base, and 7 bases lay in between. The CDR3 contains 14 residues. Germline CDR1 is SGDLS and CDR2 is YYNGEE. The CDR3, as DNA: TGTGCCAGCAGCGTAGGAGGCAGTAACTATGGCTACACCTTC. Its translation is CASSVGGSNYGYTF.

The chain couples TRBV19 to TRBJ2-6, with TRBD1 matching over 8 bases. The CDR3 is 20 amino acids. V lost 6 bases to trimming and J lost 0 bases; unmatched junction nucleotides: 16. The germline V gene has CDR1 LNHDA and CDR2 SQIVND (reference sequence). The CDR3 DNA reads as TGTGCCAGTAGCAAGATTAGGACAGGGCTCCGACTCTCTGGGGCCAACGTCCTGACTTTC. The encoded protein is CASSKIRTGLRLSGANVLTF.

Concerning this clone: Other DNA sequences in this specimen translate into the identical CDR3. This chain links TRBV18 with TRBJ1-1, with D maybe TRBD1 (6 bases). The V and J ends lost 3 bases and 1 base respectively, with 6 bases between them. The CDR3 runs to 13 residues. Germline V gene data show CDR1 as KGHSH and CDR2 as LQKENI. CDR3 amino acids: CASSPGQNTEAFF. As DNA, the CDR3 is TGTGCCAGCTCACCGGGACAGAACACTGAAGCTTTCTTT.

CDR3 loop: CASSSGLDYYNEQFF. The CDR3 DNA reads as TGTGCCAGCAGTTCGGGACTGGATTATTACAATGAGCAGTTCTTC. V gene TRBV6-5 combines with J gene TRBJ2-1; D might be TRBD2 (6 bases). With 4 bases removed from V and 4 bases from J, the gap between germline ends came to 14 bases. Looked up from germline, CDR1 is MNHEY and CDR2 is SVGAGI. This CDR3 spans 15 amino acids.

CDR3 sequence: CASRGRQGARNEQFF. CDR3 bases: TGTGCCAGCAGGGGGCGGCAGGGGGCGAGAAATGAGCAGTTCTTC. V gene TRBV2 combines with J gene TRBJ2-1; 8 bases align to TRBD1. Trimming at V came to 6 bases and at J to 7 bases, leaving 11 bases not matched to a gene. Germline CDR1 SNHLY, CDR2 FYNNEI. This CDR3 has 15 amino acids.

On this clone: This specimen includes other DNA sequences encoding the same CDR3. The chain carries TRBV9 and TRBJ1-4; weak D call: TRBD1 (6 bases). Trimming removed 2 bases at V and 5 bases at J, with 10 bases between. There are 14 residues in the CDR3. Looked up from germline, CDR1 is SGDLS and CDR2 is YYNGEE. The CDR3 DNA sequence: TGTGCCAGCAGCGTGGGGGGGACAAATGAAAAACTGTTTTTT. Its protein is CASSVGGTNEKLFF.

The V and J genes are TRBV19 and TRBJ1-2; maybe TRBD1 (5 bases). V gave up 9 bases and J gave up 3 bases, with 14 bases separating them. Germline V CDR1 and CDR2: LNHDA, SQIVND (reference sequence). The CDR3 totals 13 residues. This CDR3 reads CASASGGYYGYTF. CDR3 DNA: TGTGCCAGCGCCTCGGGGGGTTACTATGGCTACACCTTC.

The chain couples TRBV28 to TRBJ2-7; TRBD2 matches at 7 bases. Germline V gives CDR1 MDHEN, CDR2 SYDVKM. J lost 3 bases, V lost 8 bases, and 13 bases had no gene match. CDR3 size: 15 residues. The CDR3 loop reads CASDPGGSGGYEQYF. Written as DNA, the CDR3 is TGTGCCAGCGATCCGGGGGGTAGCGGAGGCTACGAGCAGTACTTC. The full variable domain, rest sourced from reference TRBV28 and TRBJ2-7, is DVKVTQSSRYLVKRTGEKVFLECVQDMDHENMFWYRQDPGLGLRLIYFSYDVKMKEKGDIPEGYSVSREKKERFSLILESASTNQTSMYLCASDPGGSGGYEQYFGPGTRLTVT.

This chain links TRBV9 with TRBJ1-2; TRBD1 might be the D (6 bases). Germline V CDR1 and CDR2: SGDLS, YYNGEE. The CDR3 is 15 residues long. V dropped 0 bases and J dropped 4 bases, with 13 bases sitting between them. The CDR3 nucleotides read TGTGCCAGCAGCGTAGATCCAGGGGTGGGCTATGGCTACACCTTC. This gives the protein CASSVDPGVGYGYTF.

V is TRBV5-1 and J is TRBJ2-5; TRBD2 agrees at 10 bases. J was trimmed by 2 bases and V by 7 bases; bases with no gene match: 8. Germline V gene sequence: CDR1 SGHRS, CDR2 YFSETQ. The CDR3 runs 15 residues. CDR3 protein: CASHLRTSGQETQYF. CDR3 bases: TGCGCCAGCCACCTTCGGACTAGCGGACAAGAGACCCAGTACTTC. Variable domain in full (rest from reference TRBV5-1 and TRBJ2-5): KAGVTQTPRYLIKTRGQQVTLSCSPISGHRSVSWYQQTPGQGLQFLFEYFSETQRNKGNFPGRFSGRQFSNSRSEMNVSTLELGDSALYLCASHLRTSGQETQYFGPGTRLLVL.

The V call is TRBV2, the J call TRBJ2-5, with D perhaps matching TRBD1 (6 bases). The CDR3 extends over 15 amino acids. Germline CDR1 is SNHLY and CDR2 is FYNNEI. The V gene lost 7 bases and the J gene lost 5 bases, with 20 bases spanning the gap. The CDR3 coding sequence is TGTGCCAGCACTGAGGGTGGAACAGGGCGGGAGACCCAGTACTTC. It yields the protein CASTEGGTGRETQYF.

The V gene is TRBV4-3, the J gene TRBJ2-3; 12 bases are shared with TRBD2. CDR3 length equals 16 residues. Germline CDR1 is LGHNA and CDR2 is YSLEER. The V gene end was trimmed by 2 bases and the J gene end by 2 bases; junction bases not matched to a gene: 2. The CDR3 sequence is CASSQLAGGSTDTQYF. CDR3 coding DNA: TGCGCCAGCAGCCAACTAGCGGGAGGGTCCACAGATACGCAGTATTTT.